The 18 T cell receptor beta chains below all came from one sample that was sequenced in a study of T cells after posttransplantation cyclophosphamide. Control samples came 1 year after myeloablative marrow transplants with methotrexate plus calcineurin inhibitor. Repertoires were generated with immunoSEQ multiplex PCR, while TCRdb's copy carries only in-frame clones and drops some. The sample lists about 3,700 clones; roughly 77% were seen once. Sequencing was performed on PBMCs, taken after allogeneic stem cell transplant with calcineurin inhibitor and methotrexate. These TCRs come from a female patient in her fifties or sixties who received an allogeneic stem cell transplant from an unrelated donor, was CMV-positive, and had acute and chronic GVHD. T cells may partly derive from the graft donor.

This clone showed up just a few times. The CDR3 here is CASSEQRVMSYEQYF. CDR3 DNA sequence: TGTGCCAGCAGTGAACAGCGGGTCATGTCCTACGAGCAGTACTTC. The chain is built from TRBV13 and TRBJ2-7; D possibly corresponds to TRBD2 (6 bases). V was cut by 6 bases and J by 1 base, with 16 bases left in between. This CDR3 has 15 amino acids. CDR1 PRHDT and CDR2 FYEKMQ come from the germline V gene (reference sequence).

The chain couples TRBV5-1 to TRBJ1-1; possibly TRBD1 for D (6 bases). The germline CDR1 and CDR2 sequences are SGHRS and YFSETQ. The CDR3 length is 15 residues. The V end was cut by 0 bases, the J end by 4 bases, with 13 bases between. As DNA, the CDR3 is TGCGCCAGCAGCTTGGATGGGGGCGATGGCACTGAAGCTTTCTTT. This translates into CASSLDGGDGTEAFF.

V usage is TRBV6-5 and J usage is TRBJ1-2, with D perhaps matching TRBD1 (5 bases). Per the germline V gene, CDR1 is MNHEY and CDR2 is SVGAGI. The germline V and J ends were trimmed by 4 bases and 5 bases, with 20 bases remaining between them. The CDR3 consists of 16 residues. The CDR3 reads CASSSLPGTGRYGYTF. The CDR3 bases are TGTGCCAGCAGTTCCCTGCCGGGGACTGGACGGTATGGCTACACCTTC.

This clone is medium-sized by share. The chain's CDR3 is CASSLGRTLAKNIQYF. The CDR3 DNA is TGTGCCAGCAGCTTAGGACGGACTTTAGCCAAAAACATTCAGTACTTC. This sequence joins TRBV13 and TRBJ2-4, with D tentatively TRBD2 (5 bases). The V end was cut by 0 bases, the J end by 0 bases, with 9 bases between. Germline CDR1 PRHDT, CDR2 FYEKMQ (reference sequence). The CDR3 runs 16 residues.

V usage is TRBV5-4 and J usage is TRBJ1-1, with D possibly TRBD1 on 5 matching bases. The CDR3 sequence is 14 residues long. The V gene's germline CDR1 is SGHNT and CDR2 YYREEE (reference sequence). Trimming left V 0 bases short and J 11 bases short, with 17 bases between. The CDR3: CASSLVGTELKAFF. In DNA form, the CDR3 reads TGTGCCAGCAGCTTGGTCGGGACTGAATTGAAGGCTTTCTTT.

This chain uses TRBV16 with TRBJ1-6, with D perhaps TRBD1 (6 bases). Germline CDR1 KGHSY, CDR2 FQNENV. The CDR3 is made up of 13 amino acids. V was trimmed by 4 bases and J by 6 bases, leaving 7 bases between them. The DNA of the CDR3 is TGTGCCAGCAGCCCAGGGGTTAATTCACCCCTCCACTTT. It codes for CASSPGVNSPLHF. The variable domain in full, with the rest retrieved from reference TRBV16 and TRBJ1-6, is GEEVAQTPKHLVRGEGQKAKLYCAPIKGHSYVFWYQQVLKNEFKFLISFQNENVFDETGMPKERFSAKCLPNSPCSLEIQATKLEDSAVYFCASSPGVNSPLHFGNGTRLTVT.

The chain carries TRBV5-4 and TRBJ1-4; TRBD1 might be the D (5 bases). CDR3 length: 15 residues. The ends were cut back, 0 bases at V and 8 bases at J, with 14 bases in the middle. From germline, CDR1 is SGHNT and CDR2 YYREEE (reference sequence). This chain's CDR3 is CASSLGGGVGEKLFF. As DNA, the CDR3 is TGTGCCAGCAGCTTGGGGGGAGGGGTAGGAGAAAAACTGTTTTTT.

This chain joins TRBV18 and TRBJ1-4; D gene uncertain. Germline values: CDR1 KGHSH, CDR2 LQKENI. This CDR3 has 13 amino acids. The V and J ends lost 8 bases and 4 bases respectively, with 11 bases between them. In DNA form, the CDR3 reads TGTGCCAGCCGAGGCGGGGTTAATGAAAAACTGTTTTTT. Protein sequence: CASRGGVNEKLFF.

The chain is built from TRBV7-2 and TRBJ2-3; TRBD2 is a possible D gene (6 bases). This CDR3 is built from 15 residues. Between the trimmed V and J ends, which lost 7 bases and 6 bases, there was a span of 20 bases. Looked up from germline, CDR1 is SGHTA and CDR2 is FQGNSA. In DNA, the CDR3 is TGTGCCAGCACCCCATTTAGGGGCCGGGGGGATACGCAGTATTTT. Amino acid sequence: CASTPFRGRGDTQYF.

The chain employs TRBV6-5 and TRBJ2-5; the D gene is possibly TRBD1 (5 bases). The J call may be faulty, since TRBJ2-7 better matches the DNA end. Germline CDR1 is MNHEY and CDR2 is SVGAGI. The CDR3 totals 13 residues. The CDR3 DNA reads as TGTGCCAGCAGCCGACAGAACTCCTACGAGCAGTACTTC. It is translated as CASSRQNSYEQYF.

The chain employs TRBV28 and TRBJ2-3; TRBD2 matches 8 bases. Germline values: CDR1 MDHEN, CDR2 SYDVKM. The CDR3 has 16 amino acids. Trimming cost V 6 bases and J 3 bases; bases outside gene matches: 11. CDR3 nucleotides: TGTGCCAGCAGACGCCCCCCTAGCGGGCTTACAGATACGCAGTATTTT. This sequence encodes CASRRPPSGLTDTQYF.

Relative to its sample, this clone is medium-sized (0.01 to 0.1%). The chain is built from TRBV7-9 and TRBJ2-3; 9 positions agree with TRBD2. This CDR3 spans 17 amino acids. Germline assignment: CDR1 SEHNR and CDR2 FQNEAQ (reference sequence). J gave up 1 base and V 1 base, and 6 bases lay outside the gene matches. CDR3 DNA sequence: TGTGCCAGCAGCTTAGGTTCTAGCGGGGATCGCACAGATACGCAGTATTTT. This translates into CASSLGSSGDRTDTQYF.

CDR3 DNA sequence: TGCAGTGCTAGTTCAGGGGACGAGCAGTACTTC. Translation gives CSASSGDEQYF. The chain couples TRBV20-1 to TRBJ2-7, with a weak D call TRBD1 (6 bases). V lost 3 bases and J 5 bases, leaving 8 bases between the germline ends. Per the germline V gene, CDR1 is DFQATT and CDR2 is SNEGSKA (reference sequence). This CDR3 spans 11 amino acids.

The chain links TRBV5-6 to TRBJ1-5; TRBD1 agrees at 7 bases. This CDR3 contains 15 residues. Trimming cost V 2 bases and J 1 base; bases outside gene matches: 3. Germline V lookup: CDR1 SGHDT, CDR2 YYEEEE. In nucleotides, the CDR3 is TGTGCCAGCAGCTTAATGGGACAGAGCAATCAGCCCCAGCATTTT. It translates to CASSLMGQSNQPQHF.

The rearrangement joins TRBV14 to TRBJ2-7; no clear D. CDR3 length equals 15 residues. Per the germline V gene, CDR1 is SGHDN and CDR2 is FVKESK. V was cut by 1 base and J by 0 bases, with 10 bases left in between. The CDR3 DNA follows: TGTGCCAGCAGCCAAGGCCTCCTGAGCTCCTACGAGCAGTACTTC. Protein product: CASSQGLLSSYEQYF. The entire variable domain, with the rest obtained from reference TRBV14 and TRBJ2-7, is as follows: EAGVTQFPSHSVIEKGQTVTLRCDPISGHDNLYWYRRVMGKEIKFLLHFVKESKQDESGMPNNRFLAERTGGTYSTLKVQPAELEDSGVYFCASSQGLLSSYEQYFGPGTRLTVT.

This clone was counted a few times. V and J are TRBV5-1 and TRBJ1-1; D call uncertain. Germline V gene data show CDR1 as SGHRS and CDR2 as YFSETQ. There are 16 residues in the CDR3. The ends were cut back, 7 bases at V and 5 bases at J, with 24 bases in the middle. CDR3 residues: CASHFGASLGGTEAFF. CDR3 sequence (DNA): TGCGCCAGCCATTTCGGCGCCAGCCTGGGAGGGACTGAAGCTTTCTTT.

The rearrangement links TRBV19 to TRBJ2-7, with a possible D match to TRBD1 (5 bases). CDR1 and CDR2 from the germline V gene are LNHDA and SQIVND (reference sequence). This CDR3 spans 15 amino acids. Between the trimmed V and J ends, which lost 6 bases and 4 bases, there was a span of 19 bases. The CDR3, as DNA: TGTGCCAGTAGCCCCTGGACATCACGAGAATACGAGCAGTACTTC. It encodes CASSPWTSREYEQYF. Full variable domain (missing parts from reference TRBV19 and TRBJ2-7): DGGITQSPKYLFRKEGQNVTLSCEQNLNHDAMYWYRQDPGQGLRLIYYSQIVNDFQKGDIAEGYSVSREKKESFPLTVTSAQKNPTAFYLCASSPWTSREYEQYFGPGTRLTVT.

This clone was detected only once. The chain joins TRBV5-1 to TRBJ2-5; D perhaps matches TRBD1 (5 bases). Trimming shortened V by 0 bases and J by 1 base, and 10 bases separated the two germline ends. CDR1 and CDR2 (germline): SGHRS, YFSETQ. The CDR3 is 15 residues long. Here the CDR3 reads CASSLGGRGQETQYF. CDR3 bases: TGCGCCAGCAGCTTGGGGGGAAGGGGCCAAGAGACCCAGTACTTC.